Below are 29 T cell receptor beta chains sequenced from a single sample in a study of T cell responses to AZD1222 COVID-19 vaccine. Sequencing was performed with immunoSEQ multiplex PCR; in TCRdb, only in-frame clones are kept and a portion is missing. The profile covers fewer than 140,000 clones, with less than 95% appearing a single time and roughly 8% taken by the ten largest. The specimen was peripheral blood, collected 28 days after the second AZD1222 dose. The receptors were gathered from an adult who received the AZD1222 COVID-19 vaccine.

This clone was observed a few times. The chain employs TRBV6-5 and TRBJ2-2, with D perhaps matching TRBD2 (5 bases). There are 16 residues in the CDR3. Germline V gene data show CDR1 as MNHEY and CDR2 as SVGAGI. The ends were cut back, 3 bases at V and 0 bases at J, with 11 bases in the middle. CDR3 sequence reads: CASSYPSRPNTGELFF. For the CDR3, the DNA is TGTGCCAGCAGTTATCCTAGCAGACCGAACACCGGGGAGCTGTTTTTT.

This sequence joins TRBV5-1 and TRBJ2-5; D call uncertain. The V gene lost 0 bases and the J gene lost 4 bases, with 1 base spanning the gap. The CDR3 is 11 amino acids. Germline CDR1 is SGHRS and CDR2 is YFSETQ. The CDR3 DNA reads TGCGCCAGCAGCTTGGCAGAGACCCAGTACTTC. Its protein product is CASSLAETQYF.

CDR3 protein: CASSPAGTGRYNEQFF. The CDR3, as DNA: TGTGCCAGCAGCCCAGCCGGGACAGGGAGGTACAATGAGCAGTTCTTC. The V and J genes are TRBV3-1 (or the pseudogene TRBV3-2) and TRBJ2-1, with 9 bases that match TRBD1. The CDR3 is 16 amino acids. Germline CDR1 and CDR2: LGHDT and YNNKEL (reference sequence). V was pared by 4 bases and J by 4 bases, with 8 bases of the junction left unmatched.

CDR3 sequence reads: CATSRDLGGGYTF. CDR3 nucleotides: TGTGCCACCAGCAGAGATCTGGGAGGTGGCTACACCTTC. The J gene is TRBJ1-2, the V gene TRBV15; the D is unclear. Germline V gives CDR1 LNHNV, CDR2 YYDKDF (reference sequence). The CDR3 extends over 13 amino acids. V lost 0 bases, J lost 7 bases, and 9 bases lay in between.

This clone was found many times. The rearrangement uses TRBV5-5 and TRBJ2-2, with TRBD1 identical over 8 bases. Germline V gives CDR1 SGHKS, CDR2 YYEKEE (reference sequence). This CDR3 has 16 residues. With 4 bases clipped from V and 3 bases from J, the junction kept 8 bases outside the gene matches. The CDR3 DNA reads TGTGCCAGCAGCGACGGACAGGGTAGAGACACCGGGGAGCTGTTTTTT. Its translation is CASSDGQGRDTGELFF.

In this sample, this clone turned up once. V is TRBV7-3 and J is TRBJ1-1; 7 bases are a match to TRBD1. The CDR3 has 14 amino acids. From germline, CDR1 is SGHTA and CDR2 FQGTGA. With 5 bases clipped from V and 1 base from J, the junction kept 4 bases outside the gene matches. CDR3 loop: CASSPGQKNTEAFF. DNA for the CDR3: TGTGCCAGCAGCCCGGGACAGAAGAACACTGAAGCTTTCTTT.

The DNA for the CDR3 is TGTGCCAGCAGCAACCCCGGGACGGCCAACGTCCTGACTTTC. Protein: CASSNPGTANVLTF. The chain couples TRBV5-6 to TRBJ2-6; the D gene could be TRBD1 or TRBD2 (5 bases each). Germline values: CDR1 SGHDT, CDR2 YYEEEE. V gave up 4 bases and J gave up 6 bases, with 11 bases separating them. The CDR3 has 14 amino acids.

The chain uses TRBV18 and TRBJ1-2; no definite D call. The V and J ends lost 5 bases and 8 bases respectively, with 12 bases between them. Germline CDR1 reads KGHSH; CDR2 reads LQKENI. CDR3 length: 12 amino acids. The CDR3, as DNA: TGTGCCAGCTCATCTGAGACTCGAGGCTACACCTTC. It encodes CASSSETRGYTF.

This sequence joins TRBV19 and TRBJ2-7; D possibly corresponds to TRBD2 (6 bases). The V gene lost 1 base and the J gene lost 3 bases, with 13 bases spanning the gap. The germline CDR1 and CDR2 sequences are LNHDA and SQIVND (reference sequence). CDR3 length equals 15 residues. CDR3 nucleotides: TGTGCCAGTAGTATAGGAGGGACGGGAGACTACGAGCAGTACTTC. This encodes CASSIGGTGDYEQYF. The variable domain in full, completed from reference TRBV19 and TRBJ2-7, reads DGGITQSPKYLFRKEGQNVTLSCEQNLNHDAMYWYRQDPGQGLRLIYYSQIVNDFQKGDIAEGYSVSREKKESFPLTVTSAQKNPTAFYLCASSIGGTGDYEQYFGPGTRLTVT.

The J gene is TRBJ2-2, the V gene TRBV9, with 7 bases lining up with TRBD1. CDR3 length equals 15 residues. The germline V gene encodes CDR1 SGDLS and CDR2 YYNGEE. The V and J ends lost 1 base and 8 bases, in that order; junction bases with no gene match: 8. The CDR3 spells CASSVRQGVEGELFF. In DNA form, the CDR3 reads TGTGCCAGCAGCGTACGCCAGGGGGTGGAAGGGGAGCTGTTTTTT.

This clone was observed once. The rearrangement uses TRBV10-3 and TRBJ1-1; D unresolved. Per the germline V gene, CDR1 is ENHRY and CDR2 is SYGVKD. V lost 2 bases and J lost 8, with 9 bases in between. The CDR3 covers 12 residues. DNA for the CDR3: TGTGCCATCAGTGAGCGAGCAGCCGAAGCTTTCTTT. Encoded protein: CAISERAAEAFF.

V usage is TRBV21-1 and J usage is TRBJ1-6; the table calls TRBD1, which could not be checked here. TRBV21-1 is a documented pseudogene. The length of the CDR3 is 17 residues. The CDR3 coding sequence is TGTGCCAGCAGCAAATTCTCGCCTCCTGGGCATAATTCACCCCTCCACTTT. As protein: CASSKFSPPGHNSPLHF.

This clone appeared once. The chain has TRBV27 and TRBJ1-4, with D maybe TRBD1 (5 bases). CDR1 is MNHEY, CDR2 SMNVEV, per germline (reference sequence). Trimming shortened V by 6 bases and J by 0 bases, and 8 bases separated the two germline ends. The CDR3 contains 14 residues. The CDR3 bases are TGTGCCAGCAGCACAGGACCAACTAATGAAAAACTGTTTTTT. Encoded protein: CASSTGPTNEKLFF.

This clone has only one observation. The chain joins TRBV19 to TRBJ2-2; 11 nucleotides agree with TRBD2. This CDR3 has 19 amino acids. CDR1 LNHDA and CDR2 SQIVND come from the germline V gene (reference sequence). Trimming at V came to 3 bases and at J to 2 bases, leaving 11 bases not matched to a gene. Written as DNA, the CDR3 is TGTGCCAGTAGTATGGTCCTCTCGGGGACTAGCGGTAACACCGGGGAGCTGTTTTTT. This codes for CASSMVLSGTSGNTGELFF.

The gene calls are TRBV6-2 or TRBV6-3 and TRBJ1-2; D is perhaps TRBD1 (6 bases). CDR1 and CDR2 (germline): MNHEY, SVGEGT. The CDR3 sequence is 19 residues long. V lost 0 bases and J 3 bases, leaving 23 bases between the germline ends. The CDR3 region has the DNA TGTGCCAGCAGTTACTCGAACAGTGGCAGGGACACCCACTACTATGGCTACACCTTC. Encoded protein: CASSYSNSGRDTHYYGYTF.

CDR3 DNA: TGTGCCACCGGATTTGAGGTCCGTAACACTGAAGCTTTCTTT. Its protein is CATGFEVRNTEAFF. J is TRBJ1-1 and V is TRBV7-9; D remains unclear. V was clipped by 10 bases and J by 2 bases, with 17 bases between them. The length of the CDR3 is 14 residues. CDR1 and CDR2 from the germline V gene are SEHNR and FQNEAQ (reference sequence).

CDR3 nucleotides: TGTGCCAGCTCACCGCGGGGACAAACGAACACTGAAGCTTTCTTT. Amino acids: CASSPRGQTNTEAFF. This chain links TRBV18 with TRBJ1-1, with D possibly matching TRBD1 (6 bases). Between the trimmed V and J ends, which lost 3 bases and 1 base, there was a span of 12 bases. Germline V gives CDR1 KGHSH, CDR2 LQKENI. CDR3 size: 15 residues.

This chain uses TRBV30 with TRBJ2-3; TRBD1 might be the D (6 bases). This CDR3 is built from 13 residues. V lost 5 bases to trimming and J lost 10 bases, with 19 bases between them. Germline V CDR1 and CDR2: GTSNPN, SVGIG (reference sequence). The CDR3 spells CAWGKGGPPAQYF. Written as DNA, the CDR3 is TGTGCCTGGGGGAAAGGGGGACCCCCCGCGCAGTATTTT.

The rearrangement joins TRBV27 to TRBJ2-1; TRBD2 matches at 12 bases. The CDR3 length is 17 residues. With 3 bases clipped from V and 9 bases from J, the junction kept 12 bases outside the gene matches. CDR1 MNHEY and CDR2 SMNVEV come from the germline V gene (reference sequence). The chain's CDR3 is CASSLGLAGGLIGEQFF. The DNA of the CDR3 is TGTGCCAGCAGTTTGGGCCTAGCGGGGGGGCTAATCGGTGAGCAGTTCTTC.

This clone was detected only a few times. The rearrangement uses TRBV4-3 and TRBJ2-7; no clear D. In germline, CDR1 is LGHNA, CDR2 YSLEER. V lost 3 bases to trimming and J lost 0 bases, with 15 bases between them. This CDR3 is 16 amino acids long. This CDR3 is CASSQLLSPDSYEQYF. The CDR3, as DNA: TGCGCCAGCAGCCAGCTGCTCTCCCCCGACTCCTACGAGCAGTACTTC.

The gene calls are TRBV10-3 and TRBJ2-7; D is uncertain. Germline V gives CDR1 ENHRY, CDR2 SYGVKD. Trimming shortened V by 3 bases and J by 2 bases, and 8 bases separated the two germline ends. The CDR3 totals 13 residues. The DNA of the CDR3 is TGTGCCATCAGTGACCCCATTCCCTACGAGCAGTACTTC. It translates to CAISDPIPYEQYF.

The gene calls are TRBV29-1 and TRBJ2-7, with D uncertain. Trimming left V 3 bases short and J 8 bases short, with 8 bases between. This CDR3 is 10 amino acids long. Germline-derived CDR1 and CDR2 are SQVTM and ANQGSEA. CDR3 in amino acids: CSVDDNQQYF. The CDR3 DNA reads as TGCAGCGTTGACGATAACCAGCAGTACTTC.

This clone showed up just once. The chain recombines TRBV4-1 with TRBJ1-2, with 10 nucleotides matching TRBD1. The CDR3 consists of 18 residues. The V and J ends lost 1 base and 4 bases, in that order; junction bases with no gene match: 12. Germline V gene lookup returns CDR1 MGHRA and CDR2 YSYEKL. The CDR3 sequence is CASSQGVQWDRGGYGYTF. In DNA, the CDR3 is TGCGCCAGCAGCCAAGGGGTCCAATGGGACAGGGGAGGCTATGGCTACACCTTC.

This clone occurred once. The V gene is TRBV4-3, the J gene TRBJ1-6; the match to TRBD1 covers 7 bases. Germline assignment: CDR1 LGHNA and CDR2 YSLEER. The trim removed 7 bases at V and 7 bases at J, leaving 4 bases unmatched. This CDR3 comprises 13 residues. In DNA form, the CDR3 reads TGCGCCAGCAACCGGGACAGAAATTCACCCCTCCACTTT. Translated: CASNRDRNSPLHF.

The CDR3 coding sequence is TGTGCCAGCAGTCCCGACGGAGCTTCTGGAAACACCATATATTTT. Protein sequence: CASSPDGASGNTIYF. The V gene is TRBV6-2 or TRBV6-3, the J gene TRBJ1-3; no clear D. This CDR3 spans 15 amino acids. V lost 5 bases to trimming and J lost 1 base, with 12 bases between them. Germline CDR1 reads MNHEY; CDR2 reads SVGEGT.

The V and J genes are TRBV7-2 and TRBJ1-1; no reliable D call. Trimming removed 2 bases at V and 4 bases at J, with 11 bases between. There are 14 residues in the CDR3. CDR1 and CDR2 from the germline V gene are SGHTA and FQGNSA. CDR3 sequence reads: CASSLRSETTEAFF. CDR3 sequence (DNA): TGTGCCAGCAGCTTAAGGTCCGAGACCACTGAAGCTTTCTTT.

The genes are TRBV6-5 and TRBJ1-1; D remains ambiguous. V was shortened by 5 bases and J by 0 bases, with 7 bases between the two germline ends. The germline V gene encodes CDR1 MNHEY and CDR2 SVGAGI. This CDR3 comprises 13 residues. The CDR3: CASSPTVNTEAFF. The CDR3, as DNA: TGTGCCAGCAGTCCCACAGTGAACACTGAAGCTTTCTTT.

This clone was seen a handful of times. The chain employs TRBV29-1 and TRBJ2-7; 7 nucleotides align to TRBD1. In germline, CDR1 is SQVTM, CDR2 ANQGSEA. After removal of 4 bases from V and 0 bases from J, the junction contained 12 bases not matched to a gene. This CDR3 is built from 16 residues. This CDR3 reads CSVVADRTGYSYEQYF. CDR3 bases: TGCAGCGTTGTCGCTGATCGGACAGGTTACTCCTACGAGCAGTACTTC.

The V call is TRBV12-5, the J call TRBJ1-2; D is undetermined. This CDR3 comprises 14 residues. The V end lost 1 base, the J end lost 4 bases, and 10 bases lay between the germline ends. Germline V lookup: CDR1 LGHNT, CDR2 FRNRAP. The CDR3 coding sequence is TGTGCTAGTGGTTTGGGCCTGCCGGGCTATGGCTACACCTTC. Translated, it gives CASGLGLPGYGYTF. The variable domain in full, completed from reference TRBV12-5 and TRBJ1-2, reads DARVTQTPRHKVTEMGQEVTMRCQPILGHNTVFWYRQTMMQGLELLAYFRNRAPLDDSGMPKDRFSAEMPDATLATLKIQPSEPRDSAVYFCASGLGLPGYGYTFGSGTRLTVV.